This is a list of T cell receptor beta chains from one sample in a study of blood T cell repertoires in COVID-19. The table came from immunoSEQ multiplex PCR; TCRdb's copy has only in-frame clones and leaves some out. The sample has around 270,000 clones, 75% to 95% seen once; the top ten hold 2% to 3%. The material sequenced was peripheral blood. These TCRs come from a person aged 18-29 years with COVID-19, enrolled during active disease. CDR3s include the opening cysteine and the closing phenylalanine or tryptophan. Fields, in order: clone size, V gene, J gene, D gene, CDR3 protein, CDR3 DNA. D genes are given only for firm matches. Clone size, where shown, is once, few, many, or a class for clones that have expanded.

-,TRBV11-1,TRBJ2-7,TRBD2,CASSPLGLAGVGEQYF,TGTGCCAGCAGCCCCTTGGGACTAGCGGGAGTCGGCGAGCAGTACTTC
-,TRBV27,TRBJ2-1,TRBD2,CASSFRGGTVYEQFF,TGTGCCAGCAGTTTCCGGGGGGGCACAGTTTATGAGCAGTTCTTC
once,TRBV7-8,TRBJ1-2,TRBD1,CASSLAGTAGGYTF,TGTGCCAGCAGCTTAGCCGGGACAGCGGGTGGCTACACCTTC
-,TRBV6-5,TRBJ2-1,TRBD2,CASRVAGGPYNEQFF,TGTGCCAGCAGAGTAGCGGGAGGGCCGTACAATGAGCAGTTCTTC
few,TRBV7-7,TRBJ2-5,TRBD2,CASSLDAGVTQTQYF,TGTGCTAGCAGCTTAGACGCGGGAGTAACCCAGACCCAGTACTTC
-,TRBV5-6,TRBJ1-2,-,CASSLQANAPVF,TGTGCCAGCAGCTTGCAGGCCAACGCCCCCGTCTTC
-,TRBV3-1/TRBV3-2,TRBJ2-7,TRBD2,CASSQELAGEQYF,TGTGCCAGCAGCCAAGAGCTAGCGGGCGAGCAGTACTTC
once,TRBV7-6,TRBJ2-5,-,CASSLNQGIEETQYF,TGTGCCAGCAGCCTAAACCAGGGAATAGAGGAGACCCAGTACTTC
-,TRBV3-1/TRBV3-2,TRBJ2-6,TRBD2,CASSQELAGARVLSGANVLTF,TGTGCCAGCAGCCAAGAGCTAGCGGGAGCAAGGGTCTTATCTGGGGCCAACGTCCTGACTTTC
-,TRBV7-9,TRBJ2-7,-,CASSLDSSYEQYF,TGTGCCAGCAGCCTAGACAGCTCCTACGAGCAGTACTTC
-,TRBV24-1,TRBJ1-1,-,CATRDSMNTEAFF,TGTGCCACCAGGGACAGTATGAACACTGAAGCTTTCTTT
once,TRBV19,TRBJ2-1,-,CAAMAGGSYNEQFF,TGTGCCGCCATGGCCGGGGGCTCCTACAATGAGCAGTTCTTC
-,TRBV10-3,TRBJ2-7,-,CAIKDGEAYEQYF,TGTGCCATCAAAGACGGAGAGGCCTACGAGCAGTACTTC